Sequencing of this TCR beta chain was carried out in a study of OX40 agonist ivuxolimab in advanced cancers. Across the study: Cancers in dose escalation were hepatocellular, melanoma, renal cell and head and neck. Findings and caveats of the study: Undetermined was the antigen specificity of the expanded peripheral T cells. Doses of 0.1 to 3.0 mg/kg were accompanied by clonal expansion of CD4+ and CD8+ blood T cells by week 6. Some nonresponders additionally presented with little normalized T-cell clonal expansion.

The CDR3 has 15 amino acids. Germline V gene data show CDR1 as SGHTA and CDR2 as FQGNSA. The J segment lost 7 bases and the V segment lost 7 bases, leaving 13 bases of the junction unmatched. The repertoire was sequenced with immunoSEQ multiplex PCR; TCRdb's copy has only in-frame clones and lacks some. The sample lists approximately 73,000 clones; roughly 87% were seen once. Of note for this clone: The antigen is undetermined.

J is TRBJ1-5 and V is TRBV7-2; 7 nucleotides match TRBD1. This receptor was taken from an adult with an advanced solid tumor such as melanoma, head and neck, liver or kidney cancer. Source: CD4+ or CD8+ T cells sorted from blood, taken in a trial of the OX40 agonist ivuxolimab. The CDR3 region is CASTPGGLLRQPQHF. CDR3 sequence (DNA): TGTGCCAGCACGCCAGGGGGGCTCCTCAGGCAGCCCCAGCATTTT.